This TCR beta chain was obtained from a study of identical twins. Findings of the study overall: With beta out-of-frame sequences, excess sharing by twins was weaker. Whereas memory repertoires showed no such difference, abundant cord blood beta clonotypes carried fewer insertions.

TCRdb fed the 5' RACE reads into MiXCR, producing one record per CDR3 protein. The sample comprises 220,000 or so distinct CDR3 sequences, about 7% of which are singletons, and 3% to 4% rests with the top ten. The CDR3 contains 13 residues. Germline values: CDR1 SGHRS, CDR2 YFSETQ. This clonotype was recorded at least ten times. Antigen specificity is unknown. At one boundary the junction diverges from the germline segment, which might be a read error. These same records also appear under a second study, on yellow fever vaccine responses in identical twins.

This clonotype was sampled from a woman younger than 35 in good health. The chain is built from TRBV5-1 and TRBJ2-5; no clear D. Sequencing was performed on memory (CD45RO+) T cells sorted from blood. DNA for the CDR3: TGTGCCAGCAGCTTGGCCCAGCAAGAGACCCAGTACTTC. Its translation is CASSLAQQETQYF.